This paragraph covers one T cell receptor (beta chain) sequence. V was trimmed by 3 bases and J by 2 bases, leaving 14 bases between them. The CDR3 length is 16 residues. Germline assignment: CDR1 SGHTS and CDR2 YDEGEE. These data originate in a study of blood T cell repertoires in COVID-19. Study details: Nucleic acid was either cDNA or gDNA, and it came from T cells, B-cell-depleted T cells, or PBMCs.

Profiling relied on immunoSEQ multiplex PCR, and the TCRdb table lists in-frame clones only, not all of them. The sample includes 15,000 to 20,000 clones, 75% to 90% of them seen just once. This clonotype was sampled from a man aged 80 or over with acute or convalescent COVID-19. The sample taken for sequencing was peripheral blood. The gene calls are TRBV5-8 and TRBJ2-2, with a tentative D call TRBD2 (5 bases). The CDR3 region has the DNA TGTGCCAGCAGCTGGGTGGACTCCGTAAACACCGGGGAGCTGTTTTTT. Protein product: CASSWVDSVNTGELFF. The full variable domain, with the rest looked up from reference TRBV5-8 and TRBJ2-2, is EAGVTQSPTHLIKTRGQQATLRCSPISGHTSVYWYQQALGLGLQFLLWYDEGEERNRGNFPPRFSGRQFPNYSSELNVNALELEDSALYLCASSWVDSVNTGELFFGEGSRLTVL.